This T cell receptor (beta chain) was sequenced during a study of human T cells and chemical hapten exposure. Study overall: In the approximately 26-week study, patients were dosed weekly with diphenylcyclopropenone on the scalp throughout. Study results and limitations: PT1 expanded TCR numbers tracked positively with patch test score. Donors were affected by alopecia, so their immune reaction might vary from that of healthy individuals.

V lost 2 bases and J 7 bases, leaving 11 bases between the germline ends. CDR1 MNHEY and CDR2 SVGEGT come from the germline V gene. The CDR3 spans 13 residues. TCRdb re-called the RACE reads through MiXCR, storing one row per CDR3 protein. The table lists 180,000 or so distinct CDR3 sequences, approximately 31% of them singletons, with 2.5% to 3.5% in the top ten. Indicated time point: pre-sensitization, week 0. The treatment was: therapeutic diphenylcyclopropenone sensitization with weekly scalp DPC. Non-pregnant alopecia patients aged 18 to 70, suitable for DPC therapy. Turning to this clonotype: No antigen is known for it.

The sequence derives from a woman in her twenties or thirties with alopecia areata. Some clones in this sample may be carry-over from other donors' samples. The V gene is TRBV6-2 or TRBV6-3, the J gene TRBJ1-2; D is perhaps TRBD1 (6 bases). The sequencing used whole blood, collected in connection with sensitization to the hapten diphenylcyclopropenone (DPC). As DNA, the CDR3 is TGTGCCAGCAGTTACCACGGGGGCGGTGGCTACACCTTC. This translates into CASSYHGGGGYTF.